The 6 T cell receptor beta chains below all came from one sample that was sequenced in a study of blood T cell repertoires in COVID-19. Generated by immunoSEQ multiplex PCR, the TCRdb table keeps only in-frame clones and is missing some. The table lists about 47,000 clones, over 75% of them singletons. Input material: peripheral blood. These receptors were taken from a human donor with active COVID-19. The donor label of this sample is uncertain.

This clone was counted a few times. The V call is TRBV28, the J call TRBJ1-4; D might be TRBD1 (5 bases). Germline V gives CDR1 MDHEN, CDR2 SYDVKM. The CDR3 runs to 15 residues. V was clipped by 2 bases and J by 8 bases, with 15 bases between them. CDR3 protein: CASSLDSNAVEKLFF. The CDR3 bases are TGTGCCAGCAGTTTAGACAGCAATGCCGTCGAAAAACTGTTTTTT.

This rearrangement joins TRBV12-2 to TRBJ1-1; the table's D gene call, TRBD1, was not cross checked with the DNA. TRBV12-2 is noted as a pseudogene. The CDR3 extends over 16 amino acids. The CDR3: CASRLADSERNTEAFF. The CDR3, as DNA: TGTGCAAGTCGCTTAGCGGACAGCGAGAGGAACACTGAAGCTTTCTTT.

The V gene is TRBV20-1, the J gene TRBJ1-1; 9 bases align to TRBD1. V was pared by 7 bases and J by 12 bases, with 9 bases of the junction left unmatched. Germline V gene data show CDR1 as DFQATT and CDR2 as SNEGSKA (reference sequence). This CDR3 region has 11 residues. CDR3 sequence (DNA): TGCAGTGTTATCCGGGACAGGGTGCCTTTCTTT. Residues: CSVIRDRVPFF.

This chain links TRBV30 with TRBJ1-3; 9 bases are a match to TRBD1. The germline V gene encodes CDR1 GTSNPN and CDR2 SVGIG (reference sequence). This CDR3 region has 15 residues. V shed 2 bases, J shed 1 base, and the junction held 3 bases outside the gene matches. In DNA form, the CDR3 reads TGTGCCTGGAGTCCCGGGACAGGGTCTGGAAACACCATATATTTT. Translated: CAWSPGTGSGNTIYF.

The table lists this clone with a few counts. The chain joins TRBV19 to TRBJ2-7; no clear D gene. The CDR3 length is 13 residues. V was trimmed by 3 bases and J by 0 bases, leaving 6 bases between them. Germline CDR1 and CDR2: LNHDA and SQIVND (reference sequence). CDR3: CASSIESSYEQYF. The CDR3, as DNA: TGTGCCAGTAGTATCGAGAGCTCCTACGAGCAGTACTTC.

The chain links TRBV19 to TRBJ1-2; D is perhaps TRBD1 (5 bases). CDR3 length equals 13 residues. Trimming cost V 7 bases and J 7 bases, with 16 bases left between them. Per germline, CDR1 LNHDA and CDR2 SQIVND (reference sequence). CDR3 region: CASKPGLLSGYTF. In DNA, the CDR3 is TGTGCCAGTAAGCCGGGACTGTTGTCTGGCTACACCTTC. Together with reference TRBV19 and TRBJ1-2, the CDR3 gives the full variable domain: DGGITQSPKYLFRKEGQNVTLSCEQNLNHDAMYWYRQDPGQGLRLIYYSQIVNDFQKGDIAEGYSVSREKKESFPLTVTSAQKNPTAFYLCASKPGLLSGYTFGSGTRLTVV.